The 17 T cell receptor beta chains presented below share a single source sample, sequenced in a study of cytomegalovirus exposure and HLA in healthy donors. Profiled with immunoSEQ multiplex PCR; TCRdb holds only in-frame clones, not every one. The repertoire consists of under 75,000 clones, with about 97% occurring once and the leading ten covering about 1.5%. The sample was PBMCs. These receptor sequences come from a woman aged 18-29 years in good health and CMV-seropositive.

Here the CDR3 DNA reads TGTGCCAGCAGTGACTCGAGAGACTCACAGTTCTTC. Its protein is CASSDSRDSQFF. The V call is TRBV6-4, the J call TRBJ2-1; unclear D gene. The V end was cut by 0 bases, the J end by 13 bases, with 10 bases between. The CDR3 has 12 amino acids. Germline V gene sequence: CDR1 MRHNA, CDR2 SNTAGT.

The chain carries TRBV28 and TRBJ2-7; no definite D call. The germline gives CDR1 MDHEN, CDR2 SYDVKM. The CDR3 consists of 15 residues. V was shortened by 3 bases and J by 2 bases, with 14 bases between the two germline ends. The DNA of the CDR3 is TGTGCCAGCAGTTTCATCGTGGAGCAAACCTACGAGCAGTACTTC. It yields the protein CASSFIVEQTYEQYF.

The chain employs TRBV10-3 and TRBJ2-7; the match to TRBD2 covers 11 bases. Germline V lookup: CDR1 ENHRY, CDR2 SYGVKD. V trimming: 4 bases; J trimming: 7 bases; junction bases outside the gene matches: 12. The CDR3 contains 16 residues. The CDR3 DNA sequence: TGTGCCATCAGTGGTGTAGCGGGAGGGCCCGGTCGGGAGCAGTACTTC. It yields the protein CAISGVAGGPGREQYF.

This clone has only one observation. This chain joins TRBV25-1 and TRBJ2-5; TRBD2 agrees at 16 bases. CDR1 is MGHDK, CDR2 SYGVNS, per germline. J lost 5 bases, V lost 5 bases, and 5 bases had no gene match. The length of the CDR3 is 16 residues. The CDR3 nucleotides read TGTGCCAGCAGTAGGGGACTAGCGGGAGGGAGGGAGACCCAGTACTTC. Its translation is CASSRGLAGGRETQYF.

This clone was counted only a few times. This chain connects TRBV9 to TRBJ2-5; D is undetermined. Germline lookup yields CDR1 SGDLS and CDR2 YYNGEE. V was cut by 3 bases and J by 0 bases, with 6 bases left in between. This CDR3 spans 13 amino acids. The CDR3 loop reads CASSGPYQETQYF. The CDR3 nucleotides read TGTGCCAGCAGCGGTCCGTACCAAGAGACCCAGTACTTC.

The V call is TRBV6-1, the J call TRBJ2-6; a weak D match, TRBD1 (5 bases). V lost 4 bases and J lost 0, with 10 bases in between. CDR3 length: 16 residues. In germline, CDR1 is MNHNS, CDR2 SASEGT. CDR3 bases: TGTGCCAGCAGTGCAGGGTCGGCCTCTGGGGCCAACGTCCTGACTTTC. Residues: CASSAGSASGANVLTF.

About this clone: Germline and junction disagree at one end, which may indicate a read error. The chain employs TRBV7-7 and TRBJ2-7; 16 nucleotides line up with TRBD2. This CDR3 region has 15 residues. Germline V gives CDR1 SSHAT, CDR2 FNYEAQ (reference sequence). The CDR3 DNA sequence: TGTGCTAGCAGCGCGGGACTAGCGGGAGGGTACGAGCAGTACTTC. Its protein is CASSAGLAGGYEQYF.

J is TRBJ2-3 and V is TRBV7-9, with 8 nucleotides matching TRBD1. This CDR3 is 16 amino acids long. V was pared by 6 bases and J by 0 bases, with 8 bases of the junction left unmatched. CDR1 SEHNR and CDR2 FQNEAQ come from the germline V gene (reference sequence). The CDR3 spells CASSHTGGYSTDTQYF. CDR3 nucleotides: TGTGCCAGCAGTCACACAGGGGGATATAGCACAGATACGCAGTATTTT.

CDR3 sequence: CASSFSSGNTGELFF. The CDR3 DNA sequence: TGTGCCAGCAGTTTTTCCAGCGGGAACACCGGGGAGCTGTTTTTT. This chain joins TRBV27 and TRBJ2-2, with D perhaps TRBD2 (5 bases). Trimming stripped 3 bases from V and 1 base from J, with 9 bases between. Germline V gene data show CDR1 as MNHEY and CDR2 as SMNVEV (reference sequence). CDR3 length: 15 amino acids.

This clone was detected once. The chain carries TRBV25-1 and TRBJ1-2; D is unresolved. This CDR3 has 12 residues. Germline V CDR1 and CDR2: MGHDK, SYGVNS. V lost 3 bases and J 3 bases, leaving 5 bases between the germline ends. CDR3 nucleotides: TGTGCCAGCAGTGACAGTTACTATGGCTACACCTTC. This codes for CASSDSYYGYTF.

CDR3 sequence (DNA): TGTGCCAGCAGCGGACGCCCGGGGGTGCCGACCTATGGCTACACCTTC. Encoded protein: CASSGRPGVPTYGYTF. This rearrangement joins TRBV9 to TRBJ1-2; tentative D call: TRBD1 (5 bases). Germline CDR1 reads SGDLS; CDR2 reads YYNGEE. This CDR3 region has 16 residues. Trimming cost V 3 bases and J 4 bases, with 19 bases left between them.

V usage is TRBV9 and J usage is TRBJ2-7; D is unresolved. CDR1 and CDR2 from the germline V gene are SGDLS and YYNGEE. Trimming shortened V by 0 bases and J by 0 bases, and 10 bases separated the two germline ends. The CDR3 totals 15 residues. This chain's CDR3 is CASSVEASSSYEQYF. In DNA, the CDR3 is TGTGCCAGCAGCGTAGAGGCGTCTAGCTCCTACGAGCAGTACTTC.

The rearrangement joins TRBV27 to TRBJ2-7, with 9 nucleotides matching TRBD1. The V gene's germline CDR1 is MNHEY and CDR2 SMNVEV (reference sequence). V dropped 6 bases and J dropped 3; count of bases not matched to a gene: 6. The CDR3 spans 14 residues. CDR3 sequence: CASSGGQGFYEQYF. Here the CDR3 DNA reads TGTGCCAGCAGCGGGGGACAGGGTTTCTACGAGCAGTACTTC.

The CDR3 reads CASNERTGSTDTQYF. The DNA of the CDR3 is TGTGCCAGCAATGAGAGAACGGGGAGCACAGATACGCAGTATTTT. The V call is TRBV27, the J call TRBJ2-3; D is possibly TRBD2 (5 bases). Looked up from germline, CDR1 is MNHEY and CDR2 is SMNVEV (reference sequence). The CDR3 is 15 residues long. Trimming took 7 bases from V and 0 from J, leaving 14 bases between them.

The CDR3, as DNA: TGTGCCAGCAGCTCGACAGTGAACACTGAAGCTTTCTTT. It translates to CASSSTVNTEAFF. This chain links TRBV7-2 with TRBJ1-1; a weak D match, TRBD1 (5 bases). Per germline, CDR1 SGHTA and CDR2 FQGNSA. The germline V and J ends were trimmed by 4 bases and 0 bases, with 6 bases remaining between them. The CDR3 has 13 residues.

The V gene is TRBV7-3, the J gene TRBJ2-7; 8 nucleotides align to TRBD2. The V and J ends lost 5 bases and 2 bases, in that order; junction bases with no gene match: 14. The CDR3 length is 17 residues. Germline V gene sequence: CDR1 SGHTA, CDR2 FQGTGA. The CDR3 region is CASSPHHQREKPYEQYF. In DNA, the CDR3 is TGTGCCAGCAGCCCACACCATCAGCGGGAGAAGCCCTACGAGCAGTACTTC.

The chain uses TRBV19 and TRBJ2-4, with TRBD1 identical over 8 bases. Germline trimming cut 6 bases from V and 6 bases from J; bases unmatched to any gene: 7. Germline CDR1 LNHDA, CDR2 SQIVND (reference sequence). This CDR3 comprises 14 residues. This chain's CDR3 is CASSPRRGRNIQYF. The CDR3 DNA follows: TGTGCCAGTAGCCCACGCAGGGGGCGAAACATTCAGTACTTC.